This T cell receptor (beta chain) was recovered during a study of blood T cells in healthy people across ages. A second PCR, run for roughly 7 to 11 cycles, used a sample-barcoded 5' primer plus a J-beta primer mix. TCRdb processed the 5' RACE reads anew with MiXCR; each CDR3 protein has one entry. Of 1,300,000 or so distinct CDR3 sequences detected, approximately 59% appear once; the ten largest clones hold 5.5% to 8%. General study points: There were more naive CD4+ cells and higher diversity in long-lived donors than in aged donors.

Comment on this clonotype: Its matching antigen is unknown.

CDR3 size: 12 residues. Trimming pared 6 bases from V and 13 bases from J, leaving 16 bases between. The germline gives CDR1 KGHSH, CDR2 LQKENI. The sequenced sample consisted of blood. This clonotype was sampled from a man between 18 and 35 years old in good health. The rearrangement uses TRBV18 and TRBJ2-4, with D unresolved. The CDR3 sequence is CASSPGLDGQYF. The CDR3 DNA reads TGTGCCAGCTCCCCCGGTCTGGATGGGCAGTACTTC.